This TCR beta chain was documented in a study of blood T cell repertoires in COVID-19. Study-level information: Material from acute and convalescent COVID-19 was sourced from the United States, Italy and Spain.

The V segment lost 5 bases and the J segment 8 bases; nucleotides outside the gene matches: 9. CDR3 length equals 14 residues. The V gene's germline CDR1 is MNHEY and CDR2 SVGAGI. Generated by immunoSEQ multiplex PCR, the TCRdb table keeps only in-frame clones and is missing some. This table has fewer than 300,000 clones, roughly 80% appearing once. This receptor was identified in a man aged 35-49 years who had been exposed to COVID-19. Sample: PBMCs or T cells enriched from blood (not recorded which). The V and J genes are TRBV6-5 and TRBJ1-2, with 9 bases that match TRBD1. CDR3 DNA sequence: TGTGCCAGCAGTCCCAAGGGACAGGGCCGGGGCTACACCTTC. Translating it yields CASSPKGQGRGYTF.